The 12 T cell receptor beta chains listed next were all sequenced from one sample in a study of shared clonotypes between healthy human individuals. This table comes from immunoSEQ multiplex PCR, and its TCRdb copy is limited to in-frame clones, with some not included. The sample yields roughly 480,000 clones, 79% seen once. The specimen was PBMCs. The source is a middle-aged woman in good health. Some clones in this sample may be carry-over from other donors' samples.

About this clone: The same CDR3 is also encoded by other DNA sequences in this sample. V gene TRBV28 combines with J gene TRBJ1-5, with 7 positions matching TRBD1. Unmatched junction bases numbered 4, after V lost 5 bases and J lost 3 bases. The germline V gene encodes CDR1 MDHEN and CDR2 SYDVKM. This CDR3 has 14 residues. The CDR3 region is CASSLGQVNQPQHF. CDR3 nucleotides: TGTGCCAGCAGTCTCGGACAGGTCAATCAGCCCCAGCATTTT.

The CDR3: CASSFETPSSPTINYEQYF. The DNA of the CDR3 is TGTGCCAGTAGTTTCGAGACCCCAAGTTCTCCCACGATTAACTACGAGCAGTACTTC. The gene calls are TRBV19 and TRBJ2-7; D ambiguous. This CDR3 contains 19 residues. V shed 5 bases and J shed 3 bases, with 29 bases lying between them. Germline CDR1 reads LNHDA; CDR2 reads SQIVND (reference sequence).

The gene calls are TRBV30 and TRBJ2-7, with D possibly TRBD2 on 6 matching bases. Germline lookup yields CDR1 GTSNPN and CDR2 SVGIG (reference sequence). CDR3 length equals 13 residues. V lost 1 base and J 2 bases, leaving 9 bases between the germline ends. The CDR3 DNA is TGTGCCTGGAGTGGCGGGATTACCTACGAGCAGTACTTC. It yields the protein CAWSGGITYEQYF. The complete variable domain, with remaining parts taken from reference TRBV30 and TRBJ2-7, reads SQTIHQWPATLVQPVGSPLSLECTVEGTSNPNLYWYRQAAGRGLQLLFYSVGIGQISSEVPQNLSASRPQDRQFILSSKKLLLSDSGFYLCAWSGGITYEQYFGPGTRLTVT.

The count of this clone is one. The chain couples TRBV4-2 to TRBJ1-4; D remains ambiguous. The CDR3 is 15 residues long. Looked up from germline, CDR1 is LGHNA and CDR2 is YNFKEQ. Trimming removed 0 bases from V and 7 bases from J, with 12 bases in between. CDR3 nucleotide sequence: TGTGCCAGCAGCCAAGACCGACATAGTAGTGAAAAACTGTTTTTT. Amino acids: CASSQDRHSSEKLFF.

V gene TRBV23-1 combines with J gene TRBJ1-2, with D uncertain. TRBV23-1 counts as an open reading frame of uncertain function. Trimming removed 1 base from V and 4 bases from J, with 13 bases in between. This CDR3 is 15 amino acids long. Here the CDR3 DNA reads TGCGCCAGCAGTCAATGGCGGATGAGATTCTATGGCTACACCTTC. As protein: CASSQWRMRFYGYTF.

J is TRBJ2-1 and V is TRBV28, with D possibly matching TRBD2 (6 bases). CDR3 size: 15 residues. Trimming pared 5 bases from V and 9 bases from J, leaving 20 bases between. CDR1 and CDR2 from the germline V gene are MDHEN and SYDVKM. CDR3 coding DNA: TGTGCCAGCAGTACCCCGCGGGGCGCTGGGGGTGAGCAGTTCTTC. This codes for CASSTPRGAGGEQFF.

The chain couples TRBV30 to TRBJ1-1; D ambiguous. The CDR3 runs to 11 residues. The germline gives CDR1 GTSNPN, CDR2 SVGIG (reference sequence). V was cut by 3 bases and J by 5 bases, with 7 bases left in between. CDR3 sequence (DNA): TGTGCCTGGAGCGGCCTGACTGAAGCTTTCTTT. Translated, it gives CAWSGLTEAFF. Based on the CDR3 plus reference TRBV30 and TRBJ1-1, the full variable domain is SQTIHQWPATLVQPVGSPLSLECTVEGTSNPNLYWYRQAAGRGLQLLFYSVGIGQISSEVPQNLSASRPQDRQFILSSKKLLLSDSGFYLCAWSGLTEAFFGQGTRLTVV.

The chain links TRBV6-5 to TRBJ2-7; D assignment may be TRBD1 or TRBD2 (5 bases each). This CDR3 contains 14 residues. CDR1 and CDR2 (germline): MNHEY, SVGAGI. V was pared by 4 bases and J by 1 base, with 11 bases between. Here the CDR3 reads CASSLRAGSYEQYF. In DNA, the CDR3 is TGTGCCAGCAGTTTGAGGGCAGGGTCCTACGAGCAGTACTTC.

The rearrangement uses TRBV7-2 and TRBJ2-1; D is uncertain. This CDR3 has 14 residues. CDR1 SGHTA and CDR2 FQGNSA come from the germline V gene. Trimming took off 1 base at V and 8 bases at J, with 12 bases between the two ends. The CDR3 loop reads CASSLDGASDEQFF. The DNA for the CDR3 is TGTGCCAGCAGCTTAGATGGCGCCTCAGATGAGCAGTTCTTC.

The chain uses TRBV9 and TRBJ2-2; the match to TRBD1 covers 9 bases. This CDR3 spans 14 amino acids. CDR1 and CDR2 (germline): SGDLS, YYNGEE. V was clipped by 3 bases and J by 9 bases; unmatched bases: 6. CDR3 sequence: CASSAYRGQRELFF. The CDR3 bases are TGTGCCAGCAGCGCCTACAGGGGGCAACGGGAGCTGTTTTTT.

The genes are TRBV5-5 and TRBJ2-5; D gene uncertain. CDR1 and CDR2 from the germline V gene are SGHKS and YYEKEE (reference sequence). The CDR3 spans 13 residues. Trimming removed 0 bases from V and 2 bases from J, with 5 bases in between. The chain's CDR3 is CASSLVPQETQYF. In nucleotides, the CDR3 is TGTGCCAGCAGCTTGGTTCCTCAAGAGACCCAGTACTTC.

CDR3 loop: CASGSPSGRAGVETQYF. CDR3 DNA: TGTGCTAGTGGTTCCCCCAGCGGGAGGGCTGGAGTAGAGACCCAGTACTTC. The chain employs TRBV12-5 and TRBJ2-5, with TRBD2 matching 10 bases. CDR1 LGHNT and CDR2 FRNRAP come from the germline V gene. This CDR3 has 17 amino acids. With V trimmed by 4 bases and J by 4 bases, 12 bases remained unmatched.